This entry features one T cell receptor (beta chain) sequence. The antigen is not known. The data were taken from a study of response to subunit inactivated influenza vaccine. Broader study findings: T cells newly recruited by each seasonal influenza vaccination are few, the authors suggested.

The CDR3 consists of 15 residues. Germline CDR1 is MNHEY and CDR2 is SVGEGT. V lost 6 bases and J 0 bases, leaving 14 bases between the germline ends. TCRdb redid the calling of the RT-PCR reads with MiXCR, one entry per CDR3 protein. The profile covers 650,000 to 850,000 distinct CDR3 sequences, with about 14% appearing a single time and around 7% taken by the ten largest. This material consisted of PBMCs from blood, taken 14 to 15 days before vaccination. The chain is built from TRBV6-2 or TRBV6-3 and TRBJ1-1, with D maybe TRBD1 (5 bases). The receptor was isolated from a man aged 50-59 years who received an inactivated influenza vaccine. The CDR3 DNA is TGTGCCAGCAGGACAGAGCTCTTCCTGAACACTGAAGCTTTCTTT. This translates into CASRTELFLNTEAFF.